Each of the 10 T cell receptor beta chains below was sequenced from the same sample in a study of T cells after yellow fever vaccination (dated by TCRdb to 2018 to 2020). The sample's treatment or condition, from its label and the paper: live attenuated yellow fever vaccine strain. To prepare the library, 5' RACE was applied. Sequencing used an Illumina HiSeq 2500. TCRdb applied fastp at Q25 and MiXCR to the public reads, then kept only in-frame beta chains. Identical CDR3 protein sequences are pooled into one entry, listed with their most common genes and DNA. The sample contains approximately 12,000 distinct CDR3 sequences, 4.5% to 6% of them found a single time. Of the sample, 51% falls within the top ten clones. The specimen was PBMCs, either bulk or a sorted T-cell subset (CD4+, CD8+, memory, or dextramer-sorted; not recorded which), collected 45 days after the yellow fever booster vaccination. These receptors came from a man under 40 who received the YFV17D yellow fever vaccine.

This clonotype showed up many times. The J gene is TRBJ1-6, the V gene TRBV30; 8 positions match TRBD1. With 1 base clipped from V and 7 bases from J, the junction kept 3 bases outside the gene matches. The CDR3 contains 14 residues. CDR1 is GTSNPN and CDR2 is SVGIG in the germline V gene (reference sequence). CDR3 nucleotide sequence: TGTGCCTGGAGTGGGGACAGGAGCAATTCACCCCTCCACTTT. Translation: CAWSGDRSNSPLHF. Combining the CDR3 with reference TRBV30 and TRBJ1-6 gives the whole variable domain SQTIHQWPATLVQPVGSPLSLECTVEGTSNPNLYWYRQAAGRGLQLLFYSVGIGQISSEVPQNLSASRPQDRQFILSSKKLLLSDSGFYLCAWSGDRSNSPLHFGNGTRLTVT.

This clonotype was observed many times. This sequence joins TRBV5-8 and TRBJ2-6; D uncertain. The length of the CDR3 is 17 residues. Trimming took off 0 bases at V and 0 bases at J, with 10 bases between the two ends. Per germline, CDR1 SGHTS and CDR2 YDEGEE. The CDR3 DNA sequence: TGTGCCAGCAGCTTGGGGCTCCTCCTCTCTGGGGCCAACGTCCTGACTTTC. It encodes CASSLGLLLSGANVLTF.

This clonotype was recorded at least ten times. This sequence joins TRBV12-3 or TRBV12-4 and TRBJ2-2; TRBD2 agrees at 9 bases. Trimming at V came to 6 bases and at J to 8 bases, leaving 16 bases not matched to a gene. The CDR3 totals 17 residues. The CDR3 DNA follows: TGTGCCAGCAGCCCCAGGGCCACTAGCGGGCCAGGGGGGGAGCTGTTTTTT. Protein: CASSPRATSGPGGELFF.

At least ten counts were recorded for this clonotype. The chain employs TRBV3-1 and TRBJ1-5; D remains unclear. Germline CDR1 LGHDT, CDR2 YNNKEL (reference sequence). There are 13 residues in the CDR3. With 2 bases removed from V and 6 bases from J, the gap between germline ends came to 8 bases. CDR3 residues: CASSQTRGQPQHF. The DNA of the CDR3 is TGTGCCAGCAGCCAAACCCGGGGTCAGCCCCAGCATTTT.

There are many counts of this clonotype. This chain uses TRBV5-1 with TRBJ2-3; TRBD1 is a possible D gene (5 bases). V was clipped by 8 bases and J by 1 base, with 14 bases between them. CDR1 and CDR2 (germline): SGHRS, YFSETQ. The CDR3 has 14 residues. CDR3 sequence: CASQQAPGTDTQYF. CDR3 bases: TGCGCCAGTCAACAGGCCCCCGGCACAGATACGCAGTATTTT.

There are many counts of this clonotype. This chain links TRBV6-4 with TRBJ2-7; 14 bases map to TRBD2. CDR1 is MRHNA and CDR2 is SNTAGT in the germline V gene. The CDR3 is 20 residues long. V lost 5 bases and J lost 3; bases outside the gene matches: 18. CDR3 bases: TGTGCCAGCAGTCCCCACCCCGGGACTAGCGGGAGAGATAACCGCTACGAGCAGTACTTC. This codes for CASSPHPGTSGRDNRYEQYF.

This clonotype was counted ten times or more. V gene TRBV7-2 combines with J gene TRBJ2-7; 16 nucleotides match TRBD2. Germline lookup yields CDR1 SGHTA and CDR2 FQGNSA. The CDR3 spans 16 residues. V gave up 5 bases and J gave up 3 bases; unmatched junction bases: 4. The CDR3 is CASSIGTSGRDYEQYF. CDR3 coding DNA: TGTGCCAGCAGCATCGGGACTAGCGGGAGGGACTACGAGCAGTACTTC.

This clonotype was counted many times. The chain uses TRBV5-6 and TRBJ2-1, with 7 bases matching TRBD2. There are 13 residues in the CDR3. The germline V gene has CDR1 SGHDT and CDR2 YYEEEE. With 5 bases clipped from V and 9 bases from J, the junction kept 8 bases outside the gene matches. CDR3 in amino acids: CASRDGTNVEQFF. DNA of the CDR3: TGTGCCAGCAGAGACGGGACTAATGTTGAGCAGTTCTTC.

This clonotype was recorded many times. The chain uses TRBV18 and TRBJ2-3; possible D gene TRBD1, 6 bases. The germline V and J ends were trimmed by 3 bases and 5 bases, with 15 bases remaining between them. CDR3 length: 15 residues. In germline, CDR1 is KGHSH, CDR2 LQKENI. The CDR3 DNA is TGTGCCAGCTCACCCCAAGGACAGCCTTTAGATACGCAGTATTTT. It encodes CASSPQGQPLDTQYF.

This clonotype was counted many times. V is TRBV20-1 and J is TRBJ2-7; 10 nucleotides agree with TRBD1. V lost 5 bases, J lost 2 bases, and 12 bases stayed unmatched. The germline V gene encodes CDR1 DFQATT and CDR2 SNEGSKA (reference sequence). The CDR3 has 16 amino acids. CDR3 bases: TGCAGTGCTCCCCGGGGGACAGGGGCCCACACCTACGAGCAGTACTTC. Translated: CSAPRGTGAHTYEQYF.